These T cell receptor beta chains were read from a single sample in a study of cytomegalovirus exposure and HLA in healthy donors. Repertoires were generated with immunoSEQ multiplex PCR, while TCRdb's copy carries only in-frame clones and drops some. This table holds around 170,000 clones, approximately 84% found once. Source material: PBMCs. These receptors originate from a boy aged 2 to 9 in good health and CMV-seronegative. CDR3s include the opening cysteine and the closing phenylalanine or tryptophan. D genes are given only for firm matches. Some rows have no size entry. The others give once, few or many, or a class for an expanded clone.

v_gene	j_gene	d_gene	abundance	CDR3nt	CDR3aa
TRBV7-9	TRBJ1-1	.	.	TGTGCCAGCAGCTTACCGACCAGGGGAGCTTTCTTT	CASSLPTRGAFF
TRBV2	TRBJ1-1	.	.	TGTGCCAGCAGTCCCGGGATCGGGACTGAAGCTTTCTTT	CASSPGIGTEAFF
TRBV2	TRBJ2-5	TRBD1	few	TGTGCCAGCAGCGATGACAGGGCTGGGGAGACCCAGTACTTC	CASSDDRAGETQYF
TRBV5-1	TRBJ2-3	.	.	TGCGCCAGCAGCCCGACTACCTCTCACACAGATACGCAGTATTTT	CASSPTTSHTDTQYF
TRBV14	TRBJ2-1	TRBD2	.	TGTGCCAGCACCCCCTGGACTAGCGGGGGCTATGAGCAGTTCTTC	CASTPWTSGGYEQFF
TRBV2	TRBJ2-2	.	.	TGTGCCAGCAGTGGAGAATTGAACACCGGGGAGCTGTTTTTT	CASSGELNTGELFF
TRBV5-1	TRBJ2-1	TRBD2	.	TGCGCCAGCAGTCCTGGGACTAGCGGGAGATATGAGCAGTTCTTC	CASSPGTSGRYEQFF
TRBV19	TRBJ2-1	TRBD2	.	TGTGCCAGTAGTATAGGGCTAGCGGGAGTCTCCTACAATGAGCAGTTCTTC	CASSIGLAGVSYNEQFF
TRBV7-3	TRBJ1-1	.	.	TGTGCCAGCAGCCCCTCAACAGAGAACACTGAAGCTTTCTTT	CASSPSTENTEAFF
TRBV6-1	TRBJ2-5	.	.	TGTGCCAGCAGTGCAGGAAGGGGGGAGACCCAGTACTTC	CASSAGRGETQYF
TRBV19	TRBJ2-1	.	.	TGTGCCAGTAGTATAGGGAGCGGACGCGGTGAGCAGTTCTTC	CASSIGSGRGEQFF
TRBV21-1	TRBJ2-7	.	.	TGTGCCAGCAGCAAAAATGAACGGGAGGAGTACGAGCAGTACTTC	CASSKNEREEYEQYF
TRBV5-1	TRBJ1-2	.	.	TGCGCCAGCAGCTCTGGTCAGGGCGTCAACTATGGCTACACCTTC	CASSSGQGVNYGYTF
TRBV5-1	TRBJ2-7	TRBD1	.	TGCGCCAGCAGGCGACAGGGGGCCTACGAGCAGTACTTC	CASRRQGAYEQYF
TRBV7-9	TRBJ1-2	TRBD1	few	TGTGCCAGCACCCAGGGGGATGGCTACACCTTC	CASTQGDGYTF
TRBV19	TRBJ1-1	.	.	TGTGCCAGTAGCCGGTCGGGGAACACTGAAGCTTTCTTT	CASSRSGNTEAFF
TRBV19	TRBJ1-2	.	.	TGTGCCAGTAGTTCCCAGGCCCCCGGCTATGGCTACACCTTC	CASSSQAPGYGYTF
TRBV19	TRBJ1-2	.	.	TGTGCCAGTAGTATAGAAGCAGGGAGGCATGGCTACACCTTC	CASSIEAGRHGYTF
TRBV2	TRBJ1-2	TRBD1	.	TGTGCCAGCAGTCAAACTGGGACAGGCATCTATGGCTACACCTTC	CASSQTGTGIYGYTF
TRBV23-1	TRBJ2-7	.	.	TGCGCCAGCCCCTCGCTATCCTACGAGCAGTACTTC	CASPSLSYEQYF
TRBV12-5	TRBJ2-1	TRBD2	.	TGTGCTAGTGGTTTAGCGGGAGTAGGCTACAATGAGCAGTTCTTC	CASGLAGVGYNEQFF
TRBV4-2	TRBJ2-7	TRBD2	.	TGTGCCAGCAGCAACTTAGCGGGAGCAGCCTACGAGCAGTACTTC	CASSNLAGAAYEQYF
TRBV19	TRBJ2-2	TRBD1	once	TGTGCCAGTAGTGTCGACAGGGGGGACACCGGGGAGCTGTTTTTT	CASSVDRGDTGELFF
TRBV2	TRBJ2-2	TRBD2	once	TGTGCCAGCAGTGTAGAGCGGGAGTTGATCGGGGAGCTGTTTTTT	CASSVERELIGELFF
TRBV7-3	TRBJ2-7	.	.	TGTGCCAGCAGCCGCTATGGGGGCCCCTACGAGCAGTACTTC	CASSRYGGPYEQYF
TRBV28	TRBJ1-5	.	.	TGTGCCAGCAGTCTAACAGGTTACAGCAATCAGCCCCAGCATTTT	CASSLTGYSNQPQHF
TRBV6-1	TRBJ1-6	.	.	TGTGCCAGCACAACAGGGACCTCCTATAATTCACCCCTCCACTTT	CASTTGTSYNSPLHF
TRBV4-1	TRBJ1-1	.	.	TGCGCCAGCAGCCGACCAGGGGAGAGTGAGGCTTTCTTT	CASSRPGESEAFF
TRBV29-1	TRBJ1-2	.	.	TGCAGCGTCGCTTACATTTTGAGCAGGACTAACTATGGCTACACCTTC	CSVAYILSRTNYGYTF
TRBV6-1	TRBJ2-7	.	few	TGTGCCAGCAGTGAAGCGGGAGGGGGAGACGAGCAGTACTTC	CASSEAGGGDEQYF
TRBV11-2	TRBJ1-1	TRBD1	.	TGTGCCAGCAGCGCCGGGACAGGGAGGCGAACTGAAGCTTTCTTT	CASSAGTGRRTEAFF
TRBV7-2	TRBJ2-7	TRBD2	.	TGTGCCAGCAGCTTAGTGACTAGCGGGAGGTTCTTCGAGCAGTACTTC	CASSLVTSGRFFEQYF
TRBV14	TRBJ2-2	TRBD2	.	TGTGCCAGCAGCCCGGGACTAGCGGGAGCCCGGGAGCTGTTTTTT	CASSPGLAGARELFF
TRBV2	TRBJ2-7	.	.	TGTGCCAGCAGTGAAACCTCAGTGGCTGCCTACGAGCAGTACTTC	CASSETSVAAYEQYF
TRBV5-1	TRBJ1-1	.	few	TGCGCCAGCAGCTGGGGACAGAACACTGAAGCTTTCTTT	CASSWGQNTEAFF
TRBV5-1	TRBJ2-2	TRBD1	.	TGCGCCAGCAGCTTGTACAGGGGGGCAGGCACCGGGGAGCTGTTTTTT	CASSLYRGAGTGELFF
TRBV7-9	TRBJ2-7	TRBD1	.	TGTGCCAGCGGATTATCGCGAGGGGACAGGCACTACGAGCAGTACTTC	CASGLSRGDRHYEQYF
TRBV6-4	TRBJ2-1	TRBD2	.	TGTGCCAGCAGCGTCGAGCCGGGACTAGCGGGAGGGCCAGAGTTCTTC	CASSVEPGLAGGPEFF
TRBV7-2	TRBJ2-7	TRBD1	.	TGTGCCAGCAGCCTAACCGGGACAGGGCTCTCCTACGAGCAGTACTTC	CASSLTGTGLSYEQYF
TRBV27	TRBJ2-4	TRBD2	.	TGTGCCAGCAGTTTATCAGGGCTAGCGGGAGATTGGGTGGGCAAAAACATTCAGTACTTC	CASSLSGLAGDWVGKNIQYF
TRBV11-2	TRBJ1-1	TRBD1	.	TGTGCCAGCAGCGTGACAGGGGCCCCGAACACTGAAGCTTTCTTT	CASSVTGAPNTEAFF
TRBV4-1	TRBJ2-7	.	.	TGCGCCAGCAGCCACCCCGTGGAGGGATACTCCTACGAGCAGTACTTC	CASSHPVEGYSYEQYF
TRBV18	TRBJ1-2	TRBD1	.	TGTGCCAGCTCACCCCCACAGGGGGCAGTTGATGGCTACACCTTC	CASSPPQGAVDGYTF
TRBV7-9	TRBJ2-7	.	.	TGTGCCAGCAGCCCACCCGGGGATGGCCACGAGCAGTACTTC	CASSPPGDGHEQYF
TRBV5-1	TRBJ1-2	TRBD1	once	TGCGCCAGCAGCTTGGGCCACAGGGGAACATTGGGAGGCTACACCTTC	CASSLGHRGTLGGYTF
TRBV7-2	TRBJ2-7	.	.	TGTGCCAGCAGCTCCGGACTTCCCTACGAGCAGTACTTC	CASSSGLPYEQYF
TRBV25-1	TRBJ2-1	TRBD2	.	TGTGCCAGCAGTGAATATGGTTCTAGCGGGAGAAATGAGCAGTTCTTC	CASSEYGSSGRNEQFF
TRBV7-2	TRBJ2-3	TRBD2	.	TGTGCCAGCAGCTTAGCCGGGGGGGGGACCCTCACAGATACGCAGTATTTT	CASSLAGGGTLTDTQYF
TRBV2	TRBJ1-5	.	few	TGTGCCAGCAGTGATGGGCCTTGGGTAGGGCCCCAGCATTTT	CASSDGPWVGPQHF
TRBV6-1	TRBJ1-4	TRBD1	.	TGTGCCAGCAGGACGGGGACAGGGTTCGAAAAACTGTTTTTT	CASRTGTGFEKLFF
TRBV18	TRBJ2-7	.	.	TGTGCCAGCTCCCCGCCGGTAACCTACGAGCAGTACTTC	CASSPPVTYEQYF
TRBV29-1	TRBJ2-7	.	.	TGCAGCGTTGCTGAGGGGGGGGCGATATACGAGCAGTACTTC	CSVAEGGAIYEQYF